These 17 T cell receptor beta chains were all obtained from the same sample, sequenced in a study of T cell changes during pregnancy in multiple sclerosis. The assay was immunoSEQ multiplex PCR, and TCRdb's table has in-frame clones only and misses some. The table has roughly 100,000 clones, approximately 91% seen once. The sequencing here drew on peripheral blood, taken after pregnancy. These receptors came from a female donor with multiple sclerosis, enrolled in a pregnancy study.

V usage is TRBV15 and J usage is TRBJ1-2, with a possible D match to TRBD1 (5 bases). The CDR3 length is 13 residues. The germline gives CDR1 LNHNV, CDR2 YYDKDF (reference sequence). V was pared by 4 bases and J by 2 bases, with 8 bases between. The DNA of the CDR3 is TGTGCCACCAGCACGACAGAGAACTATGGCTACACCTTC. It specifies CATSTTENYGYTF.

The genes are TRBV5-1 and TRBJ2-3; D is ambiguous. Germline V gene lookup returns CDR1 SGHRS and CDR2 YFSETQ. This CDR3 comprises 15 residues. Trimming shortened V by 0 bases and J by 0 bases, and 8 bases separated the two germline ends. In DNA form, the CDR3 reads TGCGCCAGCAGCTTGGCCGACGGGAGCACAGATACGCAGTATTTT. It yields the protein CASSLADGSTDTQYF.

This rearrangement joins TRBV14 to TRBJ2-1, with 9 bases matching TRBD2. Looked up from germline, CDR1 is SGHDN and CDR2 is FVKESK. The CDR3 totals 17 residues. J was trimmed by 7 bases and V by 0 bases; bases with no gene match: 10. The CDR3 DNA reads as TGTGCCAGCAGCCAAGATGCGGGCCTAGCGGGGAGTAATGAGCAGTTCTTC. It translates to CASSQDAGLAGSNEQFF. Full variable domain (outside the CDR3, taken from reference TRBV14 and TRBJ2-1): EAGVTQFPSHSVIEKGQTVTLRCDPISGHDNLYWYRRVMGKEIKFLLHFVKESKQDESGMPNNRFLAERTGGTYSTLKVQPAELEDSGVYFCASSQDAGLAGSNEQFFGPGTRLTVL.

The chain is built from TRBV29-1 and TRBJ2-1; TRBD1 is a possible D gene (6 bases). The CDR3 covers 12 residues. The germline gives CDR1 SQVTM, CDR2 ANQGSEA. The V end lost 6 bases, the J end lost 8 bases, and 14 bases lay between the germline ends. Here the CDR3 reads CSVLRGFDEQFF. CDR3 nucleotide sequence: TGCAGCGTCCTCAGGGGTTTCGATGAGCAGTTCTTC.

CDR3 in DNA: TGTGCCAGCAGCCCTGGGCGGACAGGGCGAGGGAACACTGAAGCTTTCTTT. It specifies CASSPGRTGRGNTEAFF. The chain is built from TRBV11-2 and TRBJ1-1; 8 bases are a match to TRBD1. Germline CDR1 and CDR2: SGHAT and FQNNGV. This CDR3 contains 17 residues. Trimming cost V 5 bases and J 1 base; bases outside gene matches: 12.

The chain combines TRBV7-9 with TRBJ1-5; D is unclear. Trimming took 1 base from V and 6 from J, leaving 7 bases between them. Germline CDR1 and CDR2: SEHNR and FQNEAQ (reference sequence). The CDR3 has 13 residues. The DNA of the CDR3 is TGTGCCAGCAGCTTAGGTTCCGGTCAGCCCCAGCATTTT. The encoded protein is CASSLGSGQPQHF.

The CDR3 sequence is CAWSIASYEQYF. DNA for the CDR3: TGTGCCTGGAGTATAGCCTCCTACGAGCAGTACTTC. This rearrangement joins TRBV30 to TRBJ2-7, with unresolved D. Trimming took 2 bases from V and 0 from J, leaving 5 bases between them. The CDR3 runs to 12 residues. In germline, CDR1 is GTSNPN, CDR2 SVGIG (reference sequence).

V and J are TRBV30 and TRBJ1-1; 8 bases are shared with TRBD1. Germline assignment: CDR1 GTSNPN and CDR2 SVGIG (reference sequence). CDR3 length: 11 amino acids. Trimming removed 3 bases from V and 8 bases from J; junction bases left unmatched: 2. Here the CDR3 reads CAWRGQGEAFF. For the CDR3, the DNA is TGTGCCTGGAGAGGACAGGGAGAAGCTTTCTTT. The full variable domain, rest sourced from reference TRBV30 and TRBJ1-1, is SQTIHQWPATLVQPVGSPLSLECTVEGTSNPNLYWYRQAAGRGLQLLFYSVGIGQISSEVPQNLSASRPQDRQFILSSKKLLLSDSGFYLCAWRGQGEAFFGQGTRLTVV.

In its sample, this clone was seen a few times. This chain joins TRBV19 and TRBJ1-4; no clear D. The V end lost 5 bases, the J end lost 11 bases, and 12 bases lay between the germline ends. This CDR3 comprises 12 residues. The germline CDR1 and CDR2 sequences are LNHDA and SQIVND (reference sequence). As DNA, the CDR3 is TGTGCCAGTAGTCCGCCCATGGAGAAACTGTTTTTT. Protein: CASSPPMEKLFF.

This sequence joins TRBV7-8 and TRBJ2-1; 10 bases map to TRBD2. Unmatched junction bases numbered 8, after V lost 5 bases and J lost 7 bases. Germline CDR1 reads SGHVS; CDR2 reads FQNEAQ. The CDR3 contains 15 residues. The CDR3 DNA sequence: TGTGCCAGCAGCCACGGACTAGCGGCACCTAATGAGCAGTTCTTC. It is translated as CASSHGLAAPNEQFF.

In this sample, this clone turned up a few times. The chain links TRBV14 to TRBJ2-2; D is possibly TRBD2 (6 bases). The CDR3 is 14 amino acids. V shed 0 bases and J shed 5 bases, with 7 bases lying between them. Germline lookup yields CDR1 SGHDN and CDR2 FVKESK. CDR3 nucleotide sequence: TGTGCCAGCAGCCAAGAACGGGGGACCGGGGAGCTGTTTTTT. It yields the protein CASSQERGTGELFF.

V gene TRBV6-4 combines with J gene TRBJ2-1; 10 nucleotides align to TRBD2. The germline V gene encodes CDR1 MRHNA and CDR2 SNTAGT. V shed 6 bases and J 7 bases; nucleotides not matched to a gene: 6. This CDR3 is 14 amino acids long. The CDR3 DNA reads TGTGCCAGCAGCGATAGCGGGGGGCATAATGAGCAGTTCTTC. Translation gives CASSDSGGHNEQFF.

CDR3 in DNA: TGTGCCAGCAGTTCCGGCCGGACAGGGGGTGAAAAACTGTTTTTT. This sequence encodes CASSSGRTGGEKLFF. This chain links TRBV6-1 with TRBJ1-4, with TRBD1 matching over 10 bases. CDR1 and CDR2 (germline): MNHNS, SASEGT. This CDR3 has 15 amino acids. V dropped 5 bases and J dropped 7; count of bases not matched to a gene: 7.

The chain recombines TRBV2 with TRBJ2-1; weak D call: TRBD1 (6 bases). The CDR3 sequence is 13 residues long. Germline V CDR1 and CDR2: SNHLY, FYNNEI. Trimming shortened V by 5 bases and J by 3 bases, and 8 bases separated the two germline ends. The CDR3 region has the DNA TGTGCCAGCAGTACAGGGTTCTACAATGAGCAGTTCTTC. Amino acid sequence: CASSTGFYNEQFF.

J is TRBJ1-5 and V is TRBV6-6, with D uncertain. This CDR3 has 12 residues. From germline, CDR1 is MNHNY and CDR2 SVGAGI (reference sequence). V shed 2 bases and J shed 5 bases, with 4 bases lying between them. CDR3 DNA: TGTGCCAGCAGTTACCTCTATCAGCCCCAGCATTTT. It specifies CASSYLYQPQHF.

This CDR3 is CASGRLNQPQHF. The CDR3 DNA reads TGTGCTAGTGGACGACTCAATCAGCCCCAGCATTTT. The chain links TRBV12-5 to TRBJ1-5; no reliable D call. Germline V gene data show CDR1 as LGHNT and CDR2 as FRNRAP. V lost 6 bases and J lost 3, with 6 bases in between. CDR3 length equals 12 residues.

By sample share, this clone is medium-sized (0.01 to 0.1%). This chain connects TRBV27 to TRBJ1-2; no clear D. CDR1 and CDR2 (germline): MNHEY, SMNVEV (reference sequence). The germline V and J ends were trimmed by 1 base and 8 bases, with 11 bases remaining between them. The CDR3 extends over 13 amino acids. The CDR3 DNA reads TGTGCCAGCAGTTTATGGGATGGGAGAGGCTACACCTTC. It translates to CASSLWDGRGYTF.